A selection of T cell receptor beta chains follows, all from one sample in a study of blood T cell repertoires in COVID-19. Method: immunoSEQ multiplex PCR; TCRdb's copy keeps in-frame clones and lacks some. Of under 75,000 clones in the sample, around 67% were seen once. The specimen was peripheral blood. The receptors come from a woman between 45 and 65 years old with active or convalescent COVID-19. Both conserved end residues are part of each CDR3. Each record gives: CDR3 length, J gene, V gene, D gene, clone size, CDR3 DNA, CDR3 protein. A D gene is named only where the DNA matches it firmly. Size is stated for part of the rows, as once, few or many counts, or as a class when the clone is expanded.

15,TRBJ2-1,TRBV5-4,NA,NA,TGTGCCAGCAGCTTGTCCGGTAGCTCCTACAATGAGCAGTTCTTC,CASSLSGSSYNEQFF
15,TRBJ1-5,TRBV9,NA,NA,TGTGCCAGCAGCGAGGGGATCTCTGGCAATCAGCCCCAGCATTTT,CASSEGISGNQPQHF
15,TRBJ1-3,TRBV5-6,TRBD1,NA,TGTGCCAGCAGCTTGGGACAGGGGCCGGGAAACACCATATATTTT,CASSLGQGPGNTIYF
14,TRBJ2-5,TRBV5-1,NA,NA,TGCGCCAGCAGCCGTGGGGGGGCTGAGGAGACCCAGTACTTC,CASSRGGAEETQYF
20,TRBJ2-2,TRBV28,TRBD1,NA,TGTGCCAGCAGTGTTCAATACGACGGGACAGGGGGCGCGAACACCGGGGAGCTGTTTTTT,CASSVQYDGTGGANTGELFF
14,TRBJ1-5,TRBV6-5,NA,few,TGTGCCAGCAGCCAGACAGAAACCAATCAGCCCCAGCATTTT,CASSQTETNQPQHF
15,TRBJ1-5,TRBV12-5,NA,NA,TGTGCTAGTGGTTTCGGGGGGGCAAGCAATCAGCCCCAGCATTTT,CASGFGGASNQPQHF
13,TRBJ2-7,TRBV18,NA,medium-sized,TGTGCCAGCTCACCACCCGGGGACTACGAGCAGTACTTC,CASSPPGDYEQYF
12,TRBJ2-7,TRBV24-1,NA,once,TGTGCCACCAGTGACCGGCAGGACGAGCAGTACTTC,CATSDRQDEQYF
15,TRBJ2-2,TRBV4-1,NA,NA,TGCGCCAGCAGCCAAAAACTAGTGAACACCGGGGAGCTGTTTTTT,CASSQKLVNTGELFF
16,TRBJ2-1,TRBV9,TRBD1,NA,TGTGCCAGCAGCGTAAACCGGGACAGGGGATTCAATGAGCAGTTCTTC,CASSVNRDRGFNEQFF
14,TRBJ2-4,TRBV2,NA,few,TGTGCCAGCAGCTCGGTCTTAGCCAAAAACATTCAGTACTTC,CASSSVLAKNIQYF
12,TRBJ1-4,TRBV11-2,NA,once,TGTGCCAGCAGCTTAGATACGGGAAAACTGTTTTTT,CASSLDTGKLFF
14,TRBJ1-2,TRBV5-6,NA,NA,TGTGCCAGCAGCTTGCCCAGGGGACACTATGGCTACACCTTC,CASSLPRGHYGYTF
11,TRBJ2-1,TRBV10-2,NA,NA,TGCGCCAGCAGTGCCGGCAATGAGCAGTTCTTC,CASSAGNEQFF
15,TRBJ2-1,TRBV7-9,NA,NA,TGTGCCAGCAGCTTAGGGGGAGTCAACTACAATGAGCAGTTCTTC,CASSLGGVNYNEQFF
16,TRBJ2-1,TRBV19,TRBD2,NA,TGTGCCAGTACTCCAGGAGCGGGAGGTTCCTACAATGAGCAGTTCTTC,CASTPGAGGSYNEQFF
15,TRBJ2-3,TRBV2,TRBD2,once,TGTGCCAGCAGTTCCCCGGGACTAGCGGGGGCGACGCAGTATTTT,CASSSPGLAGATQYF
15,TRBJ2-4,TRBV7-9,NA,few,TGTGCCAGCAGCCCGGGTTTCCTAGCCAAAAACATTCAGTACTTC,CASSPGFLAKNIQYF
14,TRBJ2-1,TRBV16,TRBD2,NA,TGTGCCAGCAGCCAATCGATAGCGGGGAATGAGCAGTTCTTC,CASSQSIAGNEQFF